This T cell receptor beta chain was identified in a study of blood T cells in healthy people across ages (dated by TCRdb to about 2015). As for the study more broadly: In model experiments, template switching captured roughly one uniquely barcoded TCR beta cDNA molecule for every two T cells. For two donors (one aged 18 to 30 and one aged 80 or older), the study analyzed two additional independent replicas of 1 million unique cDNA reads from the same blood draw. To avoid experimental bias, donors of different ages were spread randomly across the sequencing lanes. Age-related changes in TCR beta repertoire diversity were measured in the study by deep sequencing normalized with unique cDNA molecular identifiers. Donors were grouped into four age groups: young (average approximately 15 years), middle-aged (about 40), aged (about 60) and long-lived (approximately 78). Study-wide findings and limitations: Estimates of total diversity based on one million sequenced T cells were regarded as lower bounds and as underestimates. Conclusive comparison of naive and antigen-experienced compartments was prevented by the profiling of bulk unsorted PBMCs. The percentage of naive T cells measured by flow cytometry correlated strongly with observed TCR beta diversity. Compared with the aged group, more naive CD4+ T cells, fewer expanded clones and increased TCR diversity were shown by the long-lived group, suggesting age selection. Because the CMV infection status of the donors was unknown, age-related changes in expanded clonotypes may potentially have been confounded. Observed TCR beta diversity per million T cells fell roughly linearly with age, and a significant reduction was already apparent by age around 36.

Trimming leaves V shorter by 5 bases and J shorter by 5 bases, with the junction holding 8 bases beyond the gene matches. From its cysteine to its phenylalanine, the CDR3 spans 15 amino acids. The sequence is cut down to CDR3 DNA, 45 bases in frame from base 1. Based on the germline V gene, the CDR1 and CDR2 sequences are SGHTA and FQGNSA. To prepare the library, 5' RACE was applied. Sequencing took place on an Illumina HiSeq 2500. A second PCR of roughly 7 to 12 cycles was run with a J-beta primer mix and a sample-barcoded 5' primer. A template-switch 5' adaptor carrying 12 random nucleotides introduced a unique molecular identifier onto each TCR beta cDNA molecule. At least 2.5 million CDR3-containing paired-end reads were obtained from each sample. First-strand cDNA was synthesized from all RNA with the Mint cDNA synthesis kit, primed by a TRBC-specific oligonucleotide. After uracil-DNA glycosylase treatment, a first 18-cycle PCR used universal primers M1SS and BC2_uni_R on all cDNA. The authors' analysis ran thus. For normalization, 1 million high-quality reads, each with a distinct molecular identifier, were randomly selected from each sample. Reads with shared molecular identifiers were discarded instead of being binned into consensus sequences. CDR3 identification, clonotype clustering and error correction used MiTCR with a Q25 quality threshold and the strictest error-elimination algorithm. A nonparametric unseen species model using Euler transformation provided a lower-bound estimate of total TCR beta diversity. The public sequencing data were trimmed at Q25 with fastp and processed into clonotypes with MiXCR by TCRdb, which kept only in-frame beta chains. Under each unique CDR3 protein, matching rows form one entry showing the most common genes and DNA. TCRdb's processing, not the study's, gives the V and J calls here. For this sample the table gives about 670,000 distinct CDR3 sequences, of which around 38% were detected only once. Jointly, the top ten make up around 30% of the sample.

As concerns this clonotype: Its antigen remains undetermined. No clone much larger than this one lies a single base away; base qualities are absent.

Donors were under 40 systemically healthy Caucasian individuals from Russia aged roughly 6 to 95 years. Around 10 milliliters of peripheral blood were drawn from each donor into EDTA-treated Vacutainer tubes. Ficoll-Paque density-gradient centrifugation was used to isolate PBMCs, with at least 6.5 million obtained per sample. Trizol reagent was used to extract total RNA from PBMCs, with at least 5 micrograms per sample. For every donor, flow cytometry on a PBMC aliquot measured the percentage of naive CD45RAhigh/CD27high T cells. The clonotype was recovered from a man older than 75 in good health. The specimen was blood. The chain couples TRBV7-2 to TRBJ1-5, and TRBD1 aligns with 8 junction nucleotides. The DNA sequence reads TGTGCCAGCAGCAGAAGGTCAGGGGGCGATCAGCCCCAGCATTTT. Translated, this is CASSRRSGGDQPQHF.